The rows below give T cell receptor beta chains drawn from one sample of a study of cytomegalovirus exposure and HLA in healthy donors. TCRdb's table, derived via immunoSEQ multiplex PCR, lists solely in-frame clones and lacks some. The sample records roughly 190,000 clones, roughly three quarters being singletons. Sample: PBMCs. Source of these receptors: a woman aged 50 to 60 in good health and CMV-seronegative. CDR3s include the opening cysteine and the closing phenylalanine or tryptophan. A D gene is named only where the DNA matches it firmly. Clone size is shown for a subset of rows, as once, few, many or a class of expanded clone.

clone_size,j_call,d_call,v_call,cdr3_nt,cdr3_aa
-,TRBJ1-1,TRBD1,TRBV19,TGTGCCAGTATACGATGGGACAGGGGGCGGGATACTGAAGCTTTCTTT,CASIRWDRGRDTEAFF
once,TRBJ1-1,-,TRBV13,TGTGCCAGCAGCCCCCGGGGGGCGCGGGGAAAAGCTTTCTTT,CASSPRGARGKAFF
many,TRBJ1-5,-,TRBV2,TGTGCCAGCAGAAACAGGGTAGGTGGTCAGCCCCAGCATTTT,CASRNRVGGQPQHF
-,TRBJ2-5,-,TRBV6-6,TGTGCCAGCACGGCTGGAGGGGAGACCCAGTACTTC,CASTAGGETQYF
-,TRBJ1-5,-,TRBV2,TGTGCCAGCAGTTCAGATAGCAATCAGCCCCAGCATTTT,CASSSDSNQPQHF
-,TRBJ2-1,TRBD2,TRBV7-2,TGTGCCAGCAGCTTAGTTCGGGCGGGGGGGCCCCATGAGCAGTTCTTC,CASSLVRAGGPHEQFF
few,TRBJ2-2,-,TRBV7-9,TGTGCCAGCAGCCTTCCCGGGGAGCTGTTTTTT,CASSLPGELFF
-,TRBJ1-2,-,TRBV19,TGTGCCAGTAGTATTGAGCGTAACTATGGCTACACCTTC,CASSIERNYGYTF
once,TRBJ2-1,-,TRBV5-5,TGTGCCAGCAGCCCTACCGGGAGCAGCGAGCAGTTCTTC,CASSPTGSSEQFF
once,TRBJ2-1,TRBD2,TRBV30,TGTGCCTGGAGCGCGGGAGGGTCCTACAATGAGCAGTTCTTC,CAWSAGGSYNEQFF
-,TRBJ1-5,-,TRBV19,TGTGCCAGTAGTAGGCAGGGAGGACAGCCCCAGCATTTT,CASSRQGGQPQHF
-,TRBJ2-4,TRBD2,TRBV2,TGTGCCTGGACTAGCGGGGGGGTCCTAGCCAAAAACATTCAGTACTTC,CAWTSGGVLAKNIQYF
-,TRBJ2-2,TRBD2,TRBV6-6,TGTGCCAGCAGTACTAGCGGGAGCTACACCGGGGAGCTGTTTTTT,CASSTSGSYTGELFF
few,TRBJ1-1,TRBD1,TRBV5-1,TGCGCCAGCAGCTTATTGGGACAGGGGGCGCGGGCTGCTTTCTTT,CASSLLGQGARAAFF
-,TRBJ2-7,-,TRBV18,TGTGCCAGCTCCCCTACAGGACAGCGCTCCTACGAGCAGTACTTC,CASSPTGQRSYEQYF
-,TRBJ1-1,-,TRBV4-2,TGTGCCAGCAGTCGCGATTGGAGCGCGAACACTGAAGCTTTCTTT,CASSRDWSANTEAFF
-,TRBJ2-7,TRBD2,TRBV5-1,TGCGCCAGCAGCTTGGAACCAGCGGGATTCTCCTACGAGCAGTACTTC,CASSLEPAGFSYEQYF
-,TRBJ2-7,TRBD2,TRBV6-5,TGTGCCAGCAGTTACTCGGGACTAGCTGGCTACGAGCAGTACTTC,CASSYSGLAGYEQYF
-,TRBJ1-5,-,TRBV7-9,TGTGCCAGCAGCACCGACAGTAGCAATCAGCCCCAGCATTTT,CASSTDSSNQPQHF
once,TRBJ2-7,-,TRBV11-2,TGTGCCAGCAGCTTAGACAGGGCAACCGGGGAGCAGTACTTC,CASSLDRATGEQYF
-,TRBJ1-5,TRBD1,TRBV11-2,TGTGCCAGCAGCTGCCGGGACAGGGCGAATAATCAGCCCCAGCATTTT,CASSCRDRANNQPQHF
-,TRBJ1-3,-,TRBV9,TGTGCCAGCAGCGTAGATCTCCCTGGAAACACCATATATTTT,CASSVDLPGNTIYF
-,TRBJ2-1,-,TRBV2,TGTGCCAGCAGTGACAACCCACTCTACAATGAGCAGTTCTTC,CASSDNPLYNEQFF
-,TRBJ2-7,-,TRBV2,TGTGCCAGCAGTGAAGGACTAGGCTACGAGCAGTACTTC,CASSEGLGYEQYF